This TCR beta chain stems from a study of regulatory T cells in long-lasting Graves disease. This clonotype was seen a few times. What it binds is not known. After removal of 5 bases from V and 4 bases from J, the junction contained 4 bases not matched to a gene. The CDR3 spans 14 residues. In building TCR beta libraries, iRepertoire HTBI primers were used together with Arm-PCR of CDR3 regions. One entry per CDR3 protein, called by TCRdb with MiXCR from the multiplex PCR reads. Seen here are over 650,000 distinct CDR3 sequences, about 30% observed once, and the top ten hold about two fifths. General observations from the study: Persistent disease was associated with favored TRBV28 usage and with favored use of TRBJ1-2 and TRBJ2-5. The TCR repertoire of persistent Graves' patients was less diverse than that of newly diagnosed ones.

Regarding time point: persistent/refractory GD, antithyroid drugs over 5 years with positive TRAb. RNA isolated from PBMCs was used to make the TCR library. Sequencing used peripheral blood mononuclear cells (PBMCs), obtained when the disease was refractory, from a patient treated with antithyroid drugs. The chain uses TRBV12-3 or TRBV12-4 and TRBJ1-1; 10 bases align to TRBD1. The receptor comes from a female donor with Graves disease. The CDR3 DNA follows: TGTGCCAGCAGTAGACAGGGGGCGAGCACTGAAGCTTTCTTT. This encodes CASSRQGASTEAFF.